The clone carrying this T cell receptor (beta chain) was recorded only once. The CDR3 contains 15 residues. Germline V lookup: CDR1 KGHSY, CDR2 FQNENV. Trimming pared 4 bases from V and 0 bases from J, leaving 7 bases between. The data originate from a study of shared clonotypes between healthy human individuals. Profiling relied on immunoSEQ multiplex PCR, and the TCRdb table lists in-frame clones only, not all of them. The sample contains about 300,000 clones, about 74% of which appear only once. The chain joins TRBV16 to TRBJ2-6; D remains unclear. The sequence came from a young man in good health. The sample comprised memory CD4+ T cells sorted from blood. Sample subset: CD45RA-negative fraction. For the CDR3, the DNA is TGTGCCAGCAGCCTTTCAGGCTCTGGGGCCAACGTCCTGACTTTC. The encoded protein is CASSLSGSGANVLTF. The full variable domain, rest sourced from reference TRBV16 and TRBJ2-6, is GEEVAQTPKHLVRGEGQKAKLYCAPIKGHSYVFWYQQVLKNEFKFLISFQNENVFDETGMPKERFSAKCLPNSPCSLEIQATKLEDSAVYFCASSLSGSGANVLTFGAGSRLTVL.